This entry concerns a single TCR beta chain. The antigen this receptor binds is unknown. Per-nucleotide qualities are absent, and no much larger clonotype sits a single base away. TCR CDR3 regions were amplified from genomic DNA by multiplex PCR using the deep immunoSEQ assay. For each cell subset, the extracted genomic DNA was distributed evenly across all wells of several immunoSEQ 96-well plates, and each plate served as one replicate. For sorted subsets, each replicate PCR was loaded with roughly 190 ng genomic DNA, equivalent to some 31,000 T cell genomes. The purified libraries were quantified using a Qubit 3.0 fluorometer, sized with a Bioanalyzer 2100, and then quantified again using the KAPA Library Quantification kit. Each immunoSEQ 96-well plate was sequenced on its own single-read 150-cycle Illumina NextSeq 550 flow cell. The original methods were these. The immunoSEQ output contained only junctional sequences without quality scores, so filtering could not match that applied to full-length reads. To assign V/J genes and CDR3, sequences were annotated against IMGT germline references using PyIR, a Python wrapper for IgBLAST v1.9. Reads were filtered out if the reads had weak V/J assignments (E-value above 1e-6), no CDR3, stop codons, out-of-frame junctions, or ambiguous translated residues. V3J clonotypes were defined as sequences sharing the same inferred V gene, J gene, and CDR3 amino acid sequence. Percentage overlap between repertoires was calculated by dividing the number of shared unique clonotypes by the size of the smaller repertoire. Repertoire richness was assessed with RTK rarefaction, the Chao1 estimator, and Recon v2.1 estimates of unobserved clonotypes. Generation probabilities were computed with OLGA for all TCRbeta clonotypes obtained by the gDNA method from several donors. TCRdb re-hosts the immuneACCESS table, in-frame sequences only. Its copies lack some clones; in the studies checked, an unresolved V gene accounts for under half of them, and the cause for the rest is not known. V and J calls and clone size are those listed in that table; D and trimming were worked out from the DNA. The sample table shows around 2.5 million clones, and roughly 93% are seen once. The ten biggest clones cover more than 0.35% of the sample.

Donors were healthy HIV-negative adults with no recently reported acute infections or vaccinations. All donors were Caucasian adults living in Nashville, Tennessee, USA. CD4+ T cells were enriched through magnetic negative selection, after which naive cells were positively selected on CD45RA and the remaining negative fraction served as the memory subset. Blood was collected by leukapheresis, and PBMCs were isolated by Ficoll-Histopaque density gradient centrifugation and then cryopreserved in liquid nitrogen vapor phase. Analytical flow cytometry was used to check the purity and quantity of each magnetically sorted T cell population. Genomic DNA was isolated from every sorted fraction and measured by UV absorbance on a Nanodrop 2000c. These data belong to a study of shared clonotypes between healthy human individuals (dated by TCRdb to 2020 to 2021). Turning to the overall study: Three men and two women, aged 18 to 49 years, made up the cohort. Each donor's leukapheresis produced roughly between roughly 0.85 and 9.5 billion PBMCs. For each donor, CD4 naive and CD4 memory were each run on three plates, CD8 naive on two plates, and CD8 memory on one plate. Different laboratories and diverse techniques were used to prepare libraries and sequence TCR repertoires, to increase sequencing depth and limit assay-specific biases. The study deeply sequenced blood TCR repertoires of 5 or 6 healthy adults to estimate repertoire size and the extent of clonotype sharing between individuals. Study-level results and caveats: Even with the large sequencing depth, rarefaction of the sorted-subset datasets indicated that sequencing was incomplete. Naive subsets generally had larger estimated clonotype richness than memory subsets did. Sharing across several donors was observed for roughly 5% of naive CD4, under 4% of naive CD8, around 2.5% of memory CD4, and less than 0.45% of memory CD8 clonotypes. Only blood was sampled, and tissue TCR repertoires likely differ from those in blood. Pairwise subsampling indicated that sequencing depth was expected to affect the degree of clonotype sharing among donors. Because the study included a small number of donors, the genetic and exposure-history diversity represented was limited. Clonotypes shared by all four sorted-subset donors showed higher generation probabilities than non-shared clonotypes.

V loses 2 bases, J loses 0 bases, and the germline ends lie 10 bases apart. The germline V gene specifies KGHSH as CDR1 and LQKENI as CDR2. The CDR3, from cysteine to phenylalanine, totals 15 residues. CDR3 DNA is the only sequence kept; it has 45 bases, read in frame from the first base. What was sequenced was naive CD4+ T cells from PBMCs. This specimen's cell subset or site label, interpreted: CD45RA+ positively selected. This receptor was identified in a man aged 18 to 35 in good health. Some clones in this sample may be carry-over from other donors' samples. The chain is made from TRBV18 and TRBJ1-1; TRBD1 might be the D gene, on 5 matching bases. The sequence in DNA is TGTGCCAGCTCACCAGACAGACAAATGAACACTGAAGCTTTCTTT. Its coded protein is CASSPDRQMNTEAFF.